The T cell receptor beta chain under discussion was sequenced for a study of T cells in women clearing cervical HPV infection. Study context: Blood came at first lesion visit for cases, post-clearance for controls.

Worth noting for this clone: Read coverage stops 3 residues before the CDR3 terminus; the germline J gene supplies the remainder.

There are 13 residues in the CDR3. Per germline, CDR1 LNHDA and CDR2 SQIVND (reference sequence). V trimming: 4 bases; J trimming: 5 bases; junction bases outside the gene matches: 1. All participants had a single incident cervical HPV16 infection, and prevalent HPV16 infections were excluded. Generated by immunoSEQ multiplex PCR, the TCRdb table keeps only in-frame clones and is missing some. The sample totals 20,000 to 25,000 clones; its top ten clones hold approximately 24%. The receptor was derived from a woman between 18 and 70 years old with a cervical HPV16 infection that either progressed to CIN3+ or cleared (not recorded which). This chain links TRBV19 with TRBJ1-5; 8 nucleotides align to TRBD1. The specimen was blood buffy coat. CDR3 sequence reads: CASSKDRDQPQHF. CDR3 DNA (partial): TGTGCCAGTAGTAAGGACAGGGATCAGCCC.